Listed here are 19 T cell receptor beta chains from one sample, sequenced in a study of T cell responses to AZD1222 COVID-19 vaccine. TCRdb keeps only in-frame clones here, not all; method: immunoSEQ multiplex PCR. Of around 160,000 clones in the sample, about 90% are singletons; the top ten hold 2.8%. Source: peripheral blood, taken on day 0 of MenACWY control vaccination. Source of these receptors: an adult in good health.

The chain recombines TRBV12-5 with TRBJ1-5, with D perhaps matching TRBD1 (5 bases). Germline V gene sequence: CDR1 LGHNT, CDR2 FRNRAP. V dropped 9 bases and J dropped 0 bases, with 9 bases sitting between them. The CDR3 runs 13 residues. DNA for the CDR3: TGTGCTAGCCGGGACTTTAGCAATCAGCCCCAGCATTTT. As protein: CASRDFSNQPQHF.

V usage is TRBV6-6 and J usage is TRBJ1-1; 7 nucleotides match TRBD1. The trim removed 10 bases at V and 4 bases at J, leaving 12 bases unmatched. The CDR3 runs 14 residues. From germline, CDR1 is MNHNY and CDR2 SVGAGI (reference sequence). The DNA for the CDR3 is TGTGCCACCATGACAGGGAACTTCGGCACTGAAGCTTTCTTT. It translates to CATMTGNFGTEAFF.

The rearrangement joins TRBV6-5 to TRBJ1-2; D is undetermined. This CDR3 is built from 13 residues. The V end lost 2 bases, the J end lost 2 bases, and 6 bases lay between the germline ends. The germline V gene has CDR1 MNHEY and CDR2 SVGAGI. CDR3 protein: CASSYRQNYGYTF. The CDR3, as DNA: TGTGCCAGCAGTTACCGTCAGAACTATGGCTACACCTTC.

This chain connects TRBV30 to TRBJ1-2, with 8 bases fitting TRBD1. Germline assignment: CDR1 GTSNPN and CDR2 SVGIG (reference sequence). There are 13 residues in the CDR3. Unmatched junction bases numbered 4, after V lost 3 bases and J lost 4 bases. For the CDR3, the DNA is TGTGCCTGGAGCTCCGGGACAGGCTATGGCTACACCTTC. It is translated as CAWSSGTGYGYTF.

This chain joins TRBV10-3 and TRBJ2-1, with TRBD2 matching over 12 bases. The V gene's germline CDR1 is ENHRY and CDR2 SYGVKD. The CDR3 contains 16 residues. With V trimmed by 6 bases and J by 0 bases, 3 bases remained unmatched. The CDR3 coding sequence is TGTGCCATCAGCGGACTAGCGGGGAGCTCCTACAATGAGCAGTTCTTC. This translates into CAISGLAGSSYNEQFF.

This clone has more than one count but fewer than ten. The chain joins TRBV7-8 to TRBJ1-2; D remains unclear. V lost 5 bases to trimming and J lost 0 bases, with 7 bases between them. Germline V gene lookup returns CDR1 SGHVS and CDR2 FQNEAQ. The CDR3 covers 13 residues. The CDR3 coding sequence is TGTGCCAGCAGCCCAACAGCTAACTATGGCTACACCTTC. It is translated as CASSPTANYGYTF.

This chain joins TRBV12-3 or TRBV12-4 and TRBJ1-2; D not resolved. The CDR3 is made up of 13 amino acids. The V end lost 5 bases, the J end lost 8 bases, and 15 bases lay between the germline ends. CDR3 protein: CASSEDPGYGYTF. In DNA form, the CDR3 reads TGTGCCAGCAGTGAGGATCCTGGGTACGGCTACACCTTC.

The chain couples TRBV5-1 to TRBJ1-2; D possibly corresponds to TRBD1 (5 bases). V was pared by 4 bases and J by 5 bases, with 18 bases between. The CDR3 loop spans 15 amino acids. The V gene's germline CDR1 is SGHRS and CDR2 YFSETQ. CDR3 amino acids: CASSGQGGLVYGYTF. CDR3 nucleotides: TGCGCCAGCAGCGGGCAGGGAGGATTAGTTTATGGCTACACCTTC.

The chain recombines TRBV7-2 with TRBJ2-7; possibly TRBD2 for D (5 bases). V lost 3 bases and J 1 base, leaving 16 bases between the germline ends. CDR3 length equals 16 residues. In germline, CDR1 is SGHTA, CDR2 FQGNSA. The CDR3 loop is CASSFSGLGMSYEQYF. DNA for the CDR3: TGTGCCAGCAGCTTCTCCGGACTCGGCATGTCCTACGAGCAGTACTTC.

The V gene is TRBV27, the J gene TRBJ2-3, with 9 nucleotides matching TRBD2. The trim removed 9 bases at V and 3 bases at J, leaving 10 bases unmatched. The CDR3 is 15 amino acids. Germline V gene data show CDR1 as MNHEY and CDR2 as SMNVEV (reference sequence). In DNA form, the CDR3 reads TGTGCCAGTTTAACCCTAGCGGGGAGTACAGATACGCAGTATTTT. It translates to CASLTLAGSTDTQYF.

The chain combines TRBV28 with TRBJ2-1; no reliable D call. CDR1 is MDHEN, CDR2 SYDVKM, per germline. There are 11 residues in the CDR3. V was pared by 6 bases and J by 10 bases, with 10 bases between. The CDR3 region has the DNA TGTGCCAGCAGACTAACCCACGAGCAGTTCTTC. It encodes CASRLTHEQFF.

The chain couples TRBV11-3 to TRBJ1-5; 8 bases are shared with TRBD1. V dropped 5 bases and J dropped 3; count of bases not matched to a gene: 9. The germline V gene encodes CDR1 SGHNT and CDR2 YENEEA. This CDR3 has 16 amino acids. In nucleotides, the CDR3 is TGTGCCAGCAGCCCCGGGGGGGACAGGTTCAATCAGCCCCAGCATTTT. This encodes CASSPGGDRFNQPQHF. The variable domain in full, with the rest retrieved from reference TRBV11-3 and TRBJ1-5, is EAGVVQSPRYKIIEKKQPVAFWCNPISGHNTLYWYLQNLGQGPELLIRYENEEAVDDSQLPKDRFSAERLKGVDSTLKIQPAELGDSAVYLCASSPGGDRFNQPQHFGDGTRLSIL.

The V and J genes are TRBV14 and TRBJ2-7; perhaps TRBD1 as D (5 bases). With 4 bases removed from V and 5 bases from J, the gap between germline ends came to 12 bases. CDR3 length: 13 residues. The germline CDR1 and CDR2 sequences are SGHDN and FVKESK. The CDR3 coding sequence is TGTGCCAGCAGCCCCGGACATTACGACGAGCAGTACTTC. This codes for CASSPGHYDEQYF.

The genes are TRBV5-5 and TRBJ2-7; maybe TRBD1 (6 bases). Germline-derived CDR1 and CDR2 are SGHKS and YYEKEE (reference sequence). Trimming took off 0 bases at V and 2 bases at J, with 12 bases between the two ends. The CDR3 is made up of 15 amino acids. The CDR3 DNA follows: TGTGCCAGCAGCTTGGACGGACAGTCAACCTACGAGCAGTACTTC. It codes for CASSLDGQSTYEQYF.

In this sample, this clone turned up once. The chain employs TRBV21-1 and TRBJ1-1. TRBV21-1 is shown as a pseudogene. The CDR3 is 11 amino acids. The DNA of the CDR3 is TGTGCCAGCAACTACAGAGATGAAGCTTTCTTT. Residues: CASNYRDEAFF.

This chain links TRBV19 with TRBJ1-2; D uncertain. Trimming removed 7 bases at V and 4 bases at J, with 19 bases between. The CDR3 runs to 15 residues. Germline V gene sequence: CDR1 LNHDA, CDR2 SQIVND (reference sequence). The CDR3 DNA follows: TGTGCCAGTACCACTACCGCGACTGCTACCTATGGCTACACCTTC. It encodes CASTTTATATYGYTF.

This clone was seen only once. This rearrangement joins TRBV7-9 to TRBJ1-1; D not resolved. V shed 10 bases and J shed 0 bases, with 15 bases lying between them. The length of the CDR3 is 14 residues. CDR1 is SEHNR and CDR2 is FQNEAQ in the germline V gene (reference sequence). CDR3 in amino acids: CAIGLGGMNTEAFF. CDR3 bases: TGTGCCATAGGCCTGGGAGGAATGAACACTGAAGCTTTCTTT.

The CDR3, as DNA: TGTGCCAGCAGCTGGGGGACAGGGGGACGGAATTCACCCCTCCACTTT. Protein product: CASSWGTGGRNSPLHF. The chain recombines TRBV7-9 with TRBJ1-6; 11 nucleotides match TRBD1. The CDR3 spans 16 residues. Germline V gene lookup returns CDR1 SEHNR and CDR2 FQNEAQ (reference sequence). After removal of 4 bases from V and 7 bases from J, the junction contained 6 bases not matched to a gene.

CDR3 nucleotides: TGTGCCAGCAGCTTAGAGTCTGCGGACAGGGGGCGAGAGCAGTACTTC. It encodes CASSLESADRGREQYF. This chain joins TRBV7-9 and TRBJ2-7; 11 bases are shared with TRBD1. J was trimmed by 7 bases and V by 1 base; bases with no gene match: 9. The CDR3 runs to 16 residues. Germline loops: CDR1 SEHNR, CDR2 FQNEAQ (reference sequence).